The next 17 T cell receptor beta chains were all read from a single sample in a study of CD4 T cells in relation to SARS-CoV-2 and coronaviruses. These receptors have no identified antigens. This table comes from immunoSEQ multiplex PCR, and its TCRdb copy is limited to in-frame clones, with some not included. The sample includes about 22,000 clones, about two thirds seen only once; the top ten take around 16%. CD4+ T cells from unexposed donors were obtained before the COVID-19 pandemic (2011-2018). CD4+ T cells were isolated from the cells after less than 13 days of culture. The source material was CD4+ T cells from PBMCs, cultured in vitro. Receptors originate from a human donor in good health.

J is TRBJ2-3 and V is TRBV5-6; D call uncertain. CDR3 length equals 13 residues. Germline loops: CDR1 SGHDT, CDR2 YYEEEE. The V end was cut by 1 base, the J end by 2 bases, with 5 bases between. The CDR3 nucleotides read TGTGCCAGCAGCTTGTGGTCCACAGATACGCAGTATTTT. It translates to CASSLWSTDTQYF.

The J gene is TRBJ2-3, the V gene TRBV6-2 or TRBV6-3; D is uncertain. The CDR3 extends over 12 amino acids. Per the germline V gene, CDR1 is MNHEY and CDR2 is SVGEGT. Trimming took off 6 bases at V and 1 base at J, with 5 bases between the two ends. The CDR3 nucleotides are TGTGCCAGCAGCCTGCGCACAGATACGCAGTATTTT. Amino acid sequence: CASSLRTDTQYF.

The CDR3 spells CASSQDVAGPETQYF. The CDR3 DNA reads TGTGCCAGCAGCCAAGATGTGGCCGGGCCCGAGACCCAGTACTTC. The V and J genes are TRBV3-1 (or the pseudogene TRBV3-2) and TRBJ2-5, with D unresolved. Between the trimmed V and J ends, which lost 0 bases and 5 bases, there was a span of 13 bases. The CDR3 length is 15 residues. CDR1 is LGHDT and CDR2 is YNNKEL in the germline V gene (reference sequence).

This chain uses TRBV27 with TRBJ1-5, with 8 bases identical to TRBD1. The V and J ends lost 5 bases and 5 bases, in that order; junction bases with no gene match: 2. The CDR3 covers 13 residues. The germline CDR1 and CDR2 sequences are MNHEY and SMNVEV (reference sequence). This chain's CDR3 is CASSRDRHQPQHF. For the CDR3, the DNA is TGTGCCAGCAGTCGGGACAGGCATCAGCCCCAGCATTTT.

This clone was counted between two and nine times. The chain links TRBV7-9 to TRBJ2-2; maybe TRBD2 (5 bases). Trimming took off 4 bases at V and 8 bases at J, with 11 bases between the two ends. The CDR3 runs 13 residues. Per the germline V gene, CDR1 is SEHNR and CDR2 is FQNEAQ (reference sequence). The CDR3 sequence: CASSSLAPGELFF. CDR3 DNA sequence: TGTGCCAGCAGCTCTCTAGCTCCTGGGGAGCTGTTTTTT.

The CDR3 bases are TGTGCCAGCAGTGATTACGGGGTCCTCCAAGAGACCCAGTACTTC. Encoded protein: CASSDYGVLQETQYF. The chain joins TRBV25-1 to TRBJ2-5; tentative D call: TRBD2 (5 bases). The germline V gene has CDR1 MGHDK and CDR2 SYGVNS. CDR3 length: 15 amino acids. The V end lost 3 bases, the J end lost 1 base, and 12 bases lay between the germline ends. The full variable domain, rest sourced from reference TRBV25-1 and TRBJ2-5, is EADIYQTPRYLVIGTGKKITLECSQTMGHDKMYWYQQDPGMELHLIHYSYGVNSTEKGDLSSESTVSRIRTEHFPLTLESARPSHTSQYLCASSDYGVLQETQYFGPGTRLLVL.

The genes are TRBV6-1 and TRBJ1-1, with D perhaps TRBD1 (6 bases). CDR3 length equals 13 residues. Germline V gene lookup returns CDR1 MNHNS and CDR2 SASEGT. Trimming took off 3 bases at V and 7 bases at J, with 12 bases between the two ends. CDR3 in amino acids: CASSEGGLGEAFF. As DNA, the CDR3 is TGTGCCAGCAGTGAGGGGGGGCTTGGTGAAGCTTTCTTT.

This sequence joins TRBV2 and TRBJ1-5; D is ambiguous. Germline CDR1 SNHLY, CDR2 FYNNEI. This CDR3 has 12 residues. Trimming left V 9 bases short and J 3 bases short, with 9 bases between. This CDR3 is CASSSYNQPQHF. The CDR3 DNA is TGTGCCAGTTCTTCGTACAATCAGCCCCAGCATTTT. The variable domain in full, with the rest retrieved from reference TRBV2 and TRBJ1-5, is EPEVTQTPSHQVTQMGQEVILRCVPISNHLYFYWYRQILGQKVEFLVSFYNNEISEKSEIFDDQFSVERPDGSNFTLKIRSTKLEDSAMYFCASSSYNQPQHFGDGTRLSIL.

The J gene is TRBJ2-5, the V gene TRBV18; a weak D match, TRBD2 (6 bases). The length of the CDR3 is 14 residues. In germline, CDR1 is KGHSH, CDR2 LQKENI. The germline V and J ends were trimmed by 1 base and 6 bases, with 12 bases remaining between them. For the CDR3, the DNA is TGTGCCAGCTCACCACAGGAGGGTCATAAGACCCAGTACTTC. Its translation: CASSPQEGHKTQYF.

This chain connects TRBV6-2 or TRBV6-3 to TRBJ2-6; D is unclear. The CDR3 is made up of 15 amino acids. V lost 2 bases and J lost 0, with 5 bases in between. Germline CDR1 reads MNHEY; CDR2 reads SVGEGT. CDR3 in amino acids: CASSYGHSGANVLTF. CDR3 bases: TGTGCCAGCAGTTACGGTCACTCTGGGGCCAACGTCCTGACTTTC.

This clone came up once. The chain recombines TRBV2 with TRBJ2-1; 8 bases match TRBD2. The CDR3 spans 15 residues. V lost 4 bases, J lost 6 bases, and 8 bases stayed unmatched. From germline, CDR1 is SNHLY and CDR2 FYNNEI. The CDR3 sequence is CASSARTGGGNEQFF. The CDR3 coding sequence is TGTGCCAGCAGTGCCAGGACGGGGGGGGGCAATGAGCAGTTCTTC.

The V gene is TRBV27, the J gene TRBJ2-7; D remains unclear. CDR3 length: 14 amino acids. Trimming stripped 5 bases from V and 2 bases from J, with 13 bases between. In germline, CDR1 is MNHEY, CDR2 SMNVEV (reference sequence). The CDR3 DNA reads TGTGCCAGCAGTAGAAGAGCCGAAGCCTACGAGCAGTACTTC. It is translated as CASSRRAEAYEQYF.

The chain recombines TRBV3-1 (or the pseudogene TRBV3-2) with TRBJ1-2; 8 positions agree with TRBD1. Per the germline V gene, CDR1 is LGHDT and CDR2 is YNNKEL (reference sequence). V lost 5 bases, J lost 7 bases, and 12 bases stayed unmatched. This CDR3 has 15 amino acids. The DNA of the CDR3 is TGTGCCAGCAGCACACGTAGCAGGGGGCTTGGTGGCTACACCTTC. This codes for CASSTRSRGLGGYTF.

This clone was recorded only once. The chain joins TRBV7-9 to TRBJ2-7; D may be TRBD2 (5 bases). V was cut by 5 bases and J by 5 bases, with 13 bases left in between. This CDR3 region has 13 residues. The germline CDR1 and CDR2 sequences are SEHNR and FQNEAQ (reference sequence). CDR3 region: CASSGGRVHEQYF. The CDR3 region has the DNA TGTGCCAGCAGCGGAGGAAGGGTCCACGAGCAGTACTTC.

The rearrangement joins TRBV18 to TRBJ1-4; unclear D gene. The V end was cut by 2 bases, the J end by 7 bases, with 11 bases between. Per the germline V gene, CDR1 is KGHSH and CDR2 is LQKENI. CDR3 length: 14 amino acids. The CDR3 protein is CASSPVRWSEKLFF. The CDR3 region has the DNA TGTGCCAGCTCACCAGTGCGATGGAGTGAAAAACTGTTTTTT.

The chain carries TRBV11-2 and TRBJ2-3, with a tentative D call TRBD1 (6 bases). CDR1 SGHAT and CDR2 FQNNGV come from the germline V gene. Trimming stripped 0 bases from V and 6 bases from J, with 13 bases between. CDR3 length: 15 residues. The CDR3 DNA reads as TGTGCCAGCAGCTTAGAGTCGCGGACAGTGGATACGCAGTATTTT. This gives the protein CASSLESRTVDTQYF. Full variable domain (rest looked up from reference TRBV11-2 and TRBJ2-3): EAGVAQSPRYKIIEKRQSVAFWCNPISGHATLYWYQQILGQGPKLLIQFQNNGVVDDSQLPKDRFSAERLKGVDSTLKIQPAKLEDSAVYLCASSLESRTVDTQYFGPGTRLTVL.

This clone was found a few times. The chain links TRBV7-2 to TRBJ1-6, with 7 bases matching TRBD1. With 5 bases clipped from V and 3 bases from J, the junction kept 1 base outside the gene matches. CDR3 length equals 14 residues. Germline V gene data show CDR1 as SGHTA and CDR2 as FQGNSA. CDR3 region: CASSGTDYNSPLHF. CDR3 sequence (DNA): TGTGCCAGCAGCGGGACAGACTATAATTCACCCCTCCACTTT.